This T cell receptor beta chain was recorded in a study of CD8 T cells in ankylosing spondylitis. Whole-study results and caveats: Disease-linked clones were CD8+ and relatively rare in peripheral blood. Ankylosing spondylitis blood appeared to carry a characteristic TCR beta motif of roughly eight highly homologous variants. There was reportedly significant enrichment of clones that were disease-linked in matched ankylosing spondylitis synovial fluid.

Germline assignment: CDR1 SEHNR and CDR2 FQNEAQ (reference sequence). There are 14 residues in the CDR3. V gave up 3 bases and J gave up 7 bases; unmatched junction bases: 3. About this clonotype itself: No antigen is known for it.

Quantitative molecular-barcoded 5'-RACE generated the TCR beta libraries. TCRdb re-called the 5' RACE reads through MiXCR, storing one row per CDR3 protein. Altogether 350,000 to 450,000 distinct CDR3 sequences are present, roughly 26% being singletons, with the ten largest covering 0.89%. This receptor was taken from a male donor with ankylosing spondylitis. The sample taken for sequencing was blood, either unsorted or a sorted T cell fraction (not recorded which). The chain joins TRBV7-9 to TRBJ2-5, with 12 nucleotides matching TRBD2. The CDR3 coding sequence is TGTGCCAGCAGCTTGGGACTAGCGGGCGGGACCCAGTACTTC. This encodes CASSLGLAGGTQYF. The entire variable domain, with the rest obtained from reference TRBV7-9 and TRBJ2-5, is as follows: DTGVSQNPRHKITKRGQNVTFRCDPISEHNRLYWYRQTLGQGPEFLTYFQNEAQLEKSRLLSDRFSAERPKGSFSTLEIQRTEQGDSAMYLCASSLGLAGGTQYFGPGTRLLVL.